The text below deals with one TCR beta chain. This CDR3 has 14 amino acids. CDR1 and CDR2 (germline): MNHEY, SMNVEV (reference sequence). Trimming cost V 7 bases and J 2 bases; bases outside gene matches: 7. Profiled with immunoSEQ multiplex PCR; TCRdb holds only in-frame clones, not every one. Here the sample spans roughly 500,000 clones, 80% to 90% being singletons. The data belong to a study of blood T cell repertoires in COVID-19. The sequence was collected from a human donor in a cohort sampled during active COVID-19. Source material: peripheral blood. This chain uses TRBV27 with TRBJ2-7; TRBD1 aligns across 8 bases. The CDR3 loop is CASTTGTGTYEQYF. The DNA of the CDR3 is TGTGCCAGCACTACCGGGACAGGCACCTACGAGCAGTACTTC.